The 29 T cell receptor beta chains presented below share a single source sample, sequenced in a study of naive and memory T cell subsets. Ligated cDNA underwent four rounds of PCR with nested alpha and beta constant region primers and SP2. TCRdb re-called the 5' RACE reads through MiXCR, storing one row per CDR3 protein. Here the sample spans roughly 56,000 distinct CDR3 sequences, around 7.3% being singletons. An oligonucleotide containing a UMI was ligated to the 3' end of TCR cDNA. Receptors were obtained from a male donor in good health.

Points on this clonotype: A much larger clone lies a single base off, so this may be a read error. This chain's CDR3 is CASNGVMNEQFF. The CDR3, as DNA: TGTGCCAGTAACGGGGTCATGAATGAGCAGTTCTTC. This chain links TRBV6-6 with TRBJ2-1, with D possibly TRBD2 on 5 matching bases. V shed 9 bases and J shed 7 bases, with 13 bases lying between them. Germline loops: CDR1 MNHNY, CDR2 SVGAGI (reference sequence). The CDR3 runs to 12 residues.

Ten or more counts support this clonotype. The chain is built from TRBV12-3 or TRBV12-4 and TRBJ2-1; D is perhaps TRBD2 (5 bases). Trimming cost V 0 bases and J 1 base, with 10 bases left between them. The length of the CDR3 is 16 residues. CDR3 sequence: CASSLAGAGSYNEQFF. CDR3 nucleotides: TGTGCCAGCAGTTTAGCGGGAGCAGGATCCTACAATGAGCAGTTCTTC.

This clonotype has more than one count but fewer than ten. This chain uses TRBV3-1 with TRBJ2-7, with 7 bases aligning to TRBD2. Germline CDR1 reads LGHDT; CDR2 reads YNNKEL (reference sequence). Unmatched junction bases numbered 9, after V lost 4 bases and J lost 3 bases. The CDR3 covers 15 residues. The CDR3: CASSLQPGLDYEQYF. In DNA, the CDR3 is TGTGCCAGCAGCCTCCAACCCGGACTAGACTACGAGCAGTACTTC.

This clonotype appeared many times. The chain employs TRBV5-1 and TRBJ2-2; D call uncertain. The CDR3 sequence is 16 residues long. With 0 bases removed from V and 0 bases from J, the gap between germline ends came to 9 bases. Germline values: CDR1 SGHRS, CDR2 YFSETQ. The CDR3 DNA follows: TGCGCCAGCAGCTTGGACAGCAGCGCGAACACCGGGGAGCTGTTTTTT. Protein: CASSLDSSANTGELFF.

This chain connects TRBV3-1 to TRBJ2-5; D is unresolved. The CDR3 is 14 amino acids. V lost 0 bases to trimming and J lost 7 bases, with 12 bases between them. Germline CDR1 reads LGHDT; CDR2 reads YNNKEL (reference sequence). CDR3 coding DNA: TGTGCCAGCAGCCAAGACGGAGTGACCGGGACCCAGTACTTC. Translation gives CASSQDGVTGTQYF.

There are a few counts of this clonotype. This rearrangement joins TRBV11-1 to TRBJ2-3, with a tentative D call TRBD2 (6 bases). Between the trimmed V and J ends, which lost 2 bases and 2 bases, there was a span of 11 bases. In germline, CDR1 is SGHAT, CDR2 FQDESV (reference sequence). The CDR3 has 15 residues. The CDR3 DNA is TGTGCCAGCAGCTTAACTAGCTTGGTCACAGATACGCAGTATTTT. Protein product: CASSLTSLVTDTQYF.

In its sample, this clonotype was seen a few times. This chain uses TRBV29-1 with TRBJ2-7; 12 nucleotides agree with TRBD2. The CDR3 covers 16 residues. Germline V CDR1 and CDR2: SQVTM, ANQGSEA. V trimming: 4 bases; J trimming: 5 bases; junction bases outside the gene matches: 12. The CDR3 DNA sequence: TGCAGCGTTGGGGTCCCGTCACTAGCGGGAGGAAACGAGCAGTACTTC. Translation gives CSVGVPSLAGGNEQYF.

This clonotype has a handful of counts. The chain carries TRBV5-1 and TRBJ2-5; 11 bases match TRBD2. J was trimmed by 2 bases and V by 0 bases; bases with no gene match: 6. Germline assignment: CDR1 SGHRS and CDR2 YFSETQ. The CDR3 sequence is 17 residues long. The CDR3 nucleotides are TGCGCCAGCAGCTTGGGTACACTAGCGGGAGTGCAAGAGACCCAGTACTTC. Protein sequence: CASSLGTLAGVQETQYF.

This clonotype has at least ten counts. V and J are TRBV5-1 and TRBJ1-1, with D possibly matching TRBD1 (6 bases). The CDR3 is 14 residues long. V was trimmed by 5 bases and J by 0 bases, leaving 11 bases between them. Looked up from germline, CDR1 is SGHRS and CDR2 is YFSETQ. The DNA of the CDR3 is TGCGCCAGCAGGAATGGACAGATGAACACTGAAGCTTTCTTT. Translation gives CASRNGQMNTEAFF.

In the case of this clonotype: A read error may be the cause here, since a much bigger clone is one base away. The chain couples TRBV10-3 to TRBJ1-3; D not resolved. The CDR3 loop spans 11 amino acids. Germline CDR1 reads ENHRY; CDR2 reads SYGVKD. The chain's CDR3 is CAMGTGSTIYF. Here the CDR3 DNA reads TGTGCCATGGGAACTGGAAGCACCATATATTTT.

In its sample, this clonotype was seen many times. The rearrangement joins TRBV6-5 to TRBJ2-7, with a possible D match to TRBD1 (5 bases). The CDR3 totals 11 residues. V was pared by 2 bases and J by 6 bases, with 5 bases between. Germline V gene lookup returns CDR1 MNHEY and CDR2 SVGAGI. The CDR3 DNA sequence: TGTGCCAGCAGTTACGGGGCCGAGCAGTACTTC. It is translated as CASSYGAEQYF.

This clonotype has a count of ten or more. V gene TRBV5-4 combines with J gene TRBJ2-7; possibly TRBD1 or TRBD2 for D (6 bases each). CDR3 length: 11 residues. Trimming stripped 2 bases from V and 12 bases from J, with 12 bases between. Per the germline V gene, CDR1 is SGHNT and CDR2 is YYREEE (reference sequence). CDR3 sequence (DNA): TGTGCCAGCAGCTTCGCGGGGACACTGTACTTC. Amino acid sequence: CASSFAGTLYF.

This clonotype has ten or more counts. Likely a read error: the CDR3 ends without its conserved phenylalanine or tryptophan. The DNA is omitted, as the CDR3 cannot be located on it reliably, and the CDR3 follows TCRdb's listing. V gene TRBV11-2 combines with J gene TRBJ2-5; TRBD1 is the table's D call, not checked against the DNA. The CDR3 is made up of 11 amino acids, end residues included. The germline V gene encodes CDR1 SGHAT and CDR2 FQNNGV. The CDR3 is CASTSHKGGLV.

The chain links TRBV7-6 to TRBJ1-2; the D gene is possibly TRBD1 (6 bases). The CDR3 sequence is 15 residues long. The V end lost 5 bases, the J end lost 4 bases, and 17 bases lay between the germline ends. Per the germline V gene, CDR1 is SGHVS and CDR2 is FNYEAQ. The CDR3 region is CASSPGGGTGYGYTF. The DNA for the CDR3 is TGTGCCAGCAGCCCCGGGGGCGGTACTGGCTATGGCTACACCTTC.

This clonotype has a count of ten or more. The CDR3 bases are TGCAGCGTTGTCGAAGACAGGGGTGAGCAGTTCTTC. Protein product: CSVVEDRGEQFF. The chain has TRBV29-1 and TRBJ2-1; 8 bases agree with TRBD1. Looked up from germline, CDR1 is SQVTM and CDR2 is ANQGSEA. CDR3 length: 12 amino acids. The V gene end was trimmed by 4 bases and the J gene end by 9 bases; junction bases not matched to a gene: 5.

This clonotype was detected ten times or more. This chain uses TRBV3-1 with TRBJ2-2; 10 bases map to TRBD2. V lost 0 bases, J lost 2 bases, and 3 bases stayed unmatched. Germline V gene sequence: CDR1 LGHDT, CDR2 YNNKEL (reference sequence). CDR3 size: 17 residues. CDR3 nucleotides: TGTGCCAGCAGCCAAGATACTAGCGGGACTAACACCGGGGAGCTGTTTTTT. It specifies CASSQDTSGTNTGELFF.

This clonotype was counted ten times or more. This chain uses TRBV3-1 with TRBJ2-7, with D maybe TRBD1 (6 bases). The CDR3 has 14 residues. Germline V gene sequence: CDR1 LGHDT, CDR2 YNNKEL (reference sequence). The V and J ends lost 4 bases and 7 bases respectively, with 17 bases between them. The chain's CDR3 is CASSRMGARGEQYF. CDR3 coding DNA: TGTGCCAGCAGCCGTATGGGAGCTAGGGGGGAGCAGTACTTC.

In its sample, this clonotype was seen a few times. The rearrangement joins TRBV27 to TRBJ2-3; 7 bases match TRBD1. This CDR3 region has 17 residues. V gave up 5 bases and J gave up 3 bases; unmatched junction bases: 14. CDR1 and CDR2 (germline): MNHEY, SMNVEV (reference sequence). The CDR3 DNA reads TGTGCCAGCAGTGCTGATCCGGGACAGACACCAACAGATACGCAGTATTTT. Its protein is CASSADPGQTPTDTQYF.

There are a few counts of this clonotype. The J gene is TRBJ2-7, the V gene TRBV30; TRBD2 matches at 14 bases. Per germline, CDR1 GTSNPN and CDR2 SVGIG (reference sequence). The CDR3 contains 14 residues. Trimming took 6 bases from V and 0 from J; bases not matched to a gene: 1. CDR3 coding DNA: TGTGCCTGCGGGACTAGCGGGAGCTCCTACGAGCAGTACTTC. It encodes CACGTSGSSYEQYF.

In this sample, this clonotype turned up a few times. V usage is TRBV19 and J usage is TRBJ2-1, with no clear D. The length of the CDR3 is 13 residues. Trimming left V 3 bases short and J 8 bases short, with 11 bases between. Germline V lookup: CDR1 LNHDA, CDR2 SQIVND (reference sequence). The CDR3 DNA sequence: TGTGCCAGTAGTATCGGCGGCTCGGATGAGCAGTTCTTC. This gives the protein CASSIGGSDEQFF.

Only a few counts were recorded for this clonotype. The chain carries TRBV6-5 and TRBJ2-5; D may be TRBD2 (6 bases). The V gene's germline CDR1 is MNHEY and CDR2 SVGAGI. This CDR3 is 16 amino acids long. Trimming took 0 bases from V and 5 from J, leaving 16 bases between them. The CDR3 bases are TGTGCCAGCAGTTACTCGATAGCGGAAAGAGGGGAGACCCAGTACTTC. Amino acids: CASSYSIAERGETQYF.

This clonotype was observed a few times. V usage is TRBV19 and J usage is TRBJ2-7, with 14 bases fitting TRBD2. J lost 5 bases, V lost 0 bases, and 6 bases had no gene match. The CDR3 consists of 17 residues. In germline, CDR1 is LNHDA, CDR2 SQIVND (reference sequence). This CDR3 reads CASSIESGLAGAHEQYF. The CDR3 nucleotides are TGTGCCAGTAGTATAGAGTCGGGACTAGCGGGAGCACACGAGCAGTACTTC.

Many counts were recorded for this clonotype. This rearrangement joins TRBV20-1 to TRBJ1-1; D is ambiguous. The CDR3 extends over 12 amino acids. Germline V gives CDR1 DFQATT, CDR2 SNEGSKA (reference sequence). The V and J ends lost 6 bases and 5 bases respectively, with 13 bases between them. CDR3 loop: CSAIESGTEAFF. CDR3 sequence (DNA): TGCAGTGCGATAGAATCGGGGACTGAAGCTTTCTTT.

This clonotype was detected ten times or more. This chain links TRBV6-5 with TRBJ2-3; 8 bases fit TRBD2. The V and J ends lost 6 bases and 8 bases, in that order; junction bases with no gene match: 13. Germline V CDR1 and CDR2: MNHEY, SVGAGI. The CDR3 runs 15 residues. The CDR3, as DNA: TGTGCCAGCAGCGACGGGGGGGATCAAGATATTACGCAGTATTTT. Its protein is CASSDGGDQDITQYF.

The sample holds many counts of this clonotype. This rearrangement joins TRBV3-1 to TRBJ2-1; D remains unclear. The V and J ends lost 1 base and 4 bases respectively, with 8 bases between them. In germline, CDR1 is LGHDT, CDR2 YNNKEL (reference sequence). The CDR3 is 14 amino acids. Here the CDR3 DNA reads TGTGCCAGCAGCCAAGGCCGCGGTTACAATGAGCAGTTCTTC. Its translation is CASSQGRGYNEQFF.

The rearrangement uses TRBV19 and TRBJ1-2, with 8 positions matching TRBD1. Germline CDR1 and CDR2: LNHDA and SQIVND (reference sequence). This CDR3 is 14 amino acids long. V trimming: 6 bases; J trimming: 0 bases; junction bases outside the gene matches: 3. CDR3: CASRPDRANYGYTF. DNA for the CDR3: TGTGCCAGTAGACCGGACAGGGCTAACTATGGCTACACCTTC. Full variable domain (rest looked up from reference TRBV19 and TRBJ1-2): DGGITQSPKYLFRKEGQNVTLSCEQNLNHDAMYWYRQDPGQGLRLIYYSQIVNDFQKGDIAEGYSVSREKKESFPLTVTSAQKNPTAFYLCASRPDRANYGYTFGSGTRLTVV.

The chain joins TRBV6-6 to TRBJ1-1; unclear D gene. CDR1 is MNHNY, CDR2 SVGAGI, per germline (reference sequence). The V and J ends lost 11 bases and 1 base respectively, with 26 bases between them. This CDR3 region has 17 residues. For the CDR3, the DNA is TGTGCCTCGCGTTTTAAGGAGGCGCGCCGGGAGAACACTGAAGCTTTCTTT. This sequence encodes CASRFKEARRENTEAFF.

This clonotype was seen many times. This CDR3 is CASSQTSTTMHGYTF. In DNA, the CDR3 is TGTGCCAGCAGCCAAACGTCGACAACTATGCATGGCTACACCTTC. The genes are TRBV3-1 and TRBJ1-2; D is uncertain. The CDR3 has 15 residues. V lost 2 bases and J lost 6, with 16 bases in between. Germline V gene lookup returns CDR1 LGHDT and CDR2 YNNKEL (reference sequence).

The genes are TRBV5-1 and TRBJ2-1; perhaps D is TRBD1 or TRBD2 (6 bases each). Germline CDR1 SGHRS, CDR2 YFSETQ. V lost 4 bases and J 0 bases, leaving 20 bases between the germline ends. The CDR3 totals 18 residues. CDR3 DNA: TGCGCCAGCAGCCCGGACGGACAGTCGGGAGCCTCCTACAATGAGCAGTTCTTC. Amino acids: CASSPDGQSGASYNEQFF.